A single sample gave rise to the 3 T cell receptor beta chains below, sequenced in a study of cytomegalovirus exposure and HLA in healthy donors. It was with 60 Vbeta and 13 Jbeta primers that the PCR ran. TCRdb's copy holds only in-frame clones and misses some; the assay was immunoSEQ multiplex PCR. The sample shows tens of thousands of clones, about a tenth of them seen only once. Source material: PBMCs. These receptor sequences come from a man aged 55 to 70 in good health and CMV-seropositive.

This clone was recorded a few times. The DNA for the CDR3 is TGCGCCAGCAGCCTCGGAGGGACAGGGCCTTACAATGAGCAGTTCTTC. Translated, it gives CASSLGGTGPYNEQFF. The chain has TRBV5-1 and TRBJ2-1; TRBD1 matches 9 bases. After removal of 4 bases from V and 4 bases from J, the junction contained 9 bases not matched to a gene. Germline loops: CDR1 SGHRS, CDR2 YFSETQ. The CDR3 loop spans 16 amino acids.

This clone was found a few times. V is TRBV15 and J is TRBJ2-5, with TRBD2 matching over 14 bases. Looked up from germline, CDR1 is LNHNV and CDR2 is YYDKDF (reference sequence). This CDR3 is built from 20 residues. The V segment lost 0 bases and the J segment 5 bases; nucleotides outside the gene matches: 14. For the CDR3, the DNA is TGTGCCACCAGCAGAGATGAAGGACTAGCGGGAGGACCGATCACGGAGACCCAGTACTTC. It codes for CATSRDEGLAGGPITETQYF.

The chain employs TRBV20-1 and TRBJ2-5, with a possible D match to TRBD1 (6 bases). The J call may be mistaken, given a closer DNA end match to TRBJ2-7. Germline loops: CDR1 DFQATT, CDR2 SNEGSKA (reference sequence). The length of the CDR3 is 11 residues. The CDR3 coding sequence is TGCAGTGCTTCGGACAGCTACGAGCAGTACTTC. Translation: CSASDSYEQYF.